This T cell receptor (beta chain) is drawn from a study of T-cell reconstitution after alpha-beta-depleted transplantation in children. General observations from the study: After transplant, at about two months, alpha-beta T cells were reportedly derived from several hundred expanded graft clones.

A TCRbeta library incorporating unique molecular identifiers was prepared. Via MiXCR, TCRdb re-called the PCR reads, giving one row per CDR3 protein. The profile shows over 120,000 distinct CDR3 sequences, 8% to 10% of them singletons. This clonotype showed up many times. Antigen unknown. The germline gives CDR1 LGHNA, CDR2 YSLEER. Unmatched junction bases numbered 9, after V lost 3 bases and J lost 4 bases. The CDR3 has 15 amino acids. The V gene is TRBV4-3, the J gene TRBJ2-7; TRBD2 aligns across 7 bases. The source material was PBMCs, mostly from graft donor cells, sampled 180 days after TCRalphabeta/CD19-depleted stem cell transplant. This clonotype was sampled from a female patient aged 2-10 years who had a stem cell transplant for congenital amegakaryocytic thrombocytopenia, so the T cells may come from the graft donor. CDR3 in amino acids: CASSQGTTSIYEQYF. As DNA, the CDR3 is TGCGCCAGCAGCCAGGGGACTACCTCTATTTACGAGCAGTACTTC.